The rows below give T cell receptor beta chains drawn from one sample of a study of blood T cell repertoires in COVID-19. The assay was immunoSEQ multiplex PCR, and TCRdb's table has in-frame clones only and misses some. The table shows approximately 300,000 clones, with more than 75% occurring only once. Sequenced sample: PBMCs or T cells enriched from blood (not recorded which). These receptors all stem from a man aged 25-45 years who had recovered from COVID-19. Both conserved end residues are part of each CDR3. D genes are given only for firm matches. Part of the rows lack a size; the others show once, few, many or a class for expanded clones.

J	D	V	size	length	DNA	CDR3
TRBJ1-4	-	TRBV11-2	-	16	TGTGCCAGCAGCTTAGAGTACCTAACCACTAATGAAAAACTGTTTTTT	CASSLEYLTTNEKLFF
TRBJ1-1	TRBD1	TRBV3-1/TRBV3-2	-	15	TGTGCCAGCAGCTTGCGGGACAGGGGAAACACTGAAGCTTTCTTT	CASSLRDRGNTEAFF
TRBJ1-2	TRBD1	TRBV2	-	14	TGTGCCAGCCTAGCGACAGGGCTCGGCTATGGCTACACCTTC	CASLATGLGYGYTF
TRBJ1-6	TRBD1	TRBV5-1	-	16	TGCGCCAGCAGCTTGGAGGGGACAGGGATGTATTCACCCCTCCACTTT	CASSLEGTGMYSPLHF
TRBJ1-4	TRBD1	TRBV5-6	-	15	TGTGCCAGCAGCCTCGAGGGGGCCTTGGATGAAAAACTGTTTTTT	CASSLEGALDEKLFF
TRBJ1-3	-	TRBV4-2	-	16	TGTGCCAGCAGCCAAGACTTCCGGGGTTCTGGAAACACCATATATTTT	CASSQDFRGSGNTIYF
TRBJ2-3	-	TRBV2	-	14	TGTGCCAGCAGAAGGATACAGGGCCAAGATACGCAGTATTTT	CASRRIQGQDTQYF
TRBJ2-7	-	TRBV3-1/TRBV3-2	-	14	TGTGCCAGCAGCCACAGCGCCTGGAACTACGAGCAGTACTTC	CASSHSAWNYEQYF
TRBJ1-3	-	TRBV19	-	16	TGTGCCAGTCGATTTCTGTCAGGTAGCTCTGGAAACACCATATATTTT	CASRFLSGSSGNTIYF
TRBJ1-5	-	TRBV4-1	-	15	TGCGCCAGCAGCCAAGCCCCAAGCCTCGGTCAGCCCCAGCATTTT	CASSQAPSLGQPQHF
TRBJ2-3	TRBD2	TRBV7-2	-	15	TGTGCCAGCAGCTTAGTAGCGGGGGGAGGGGATACGCAGTATTTT	CASSLVAGGGDTQYF
TRBJ1-5	TRBD1	TRBV30	-	16	TGTGCCTGGAGTGTTCAAGGAAAGGGGACAGGACAGCCCCAGCATTTT	CAWSVQGKGTGQPQHF
TRBJ2-1	-	TRBV19	-	14	TGTGCCAGTAGTATCGGCGCGGGAAGAATTGAGCAGTTCTTC	CASSIGAGRIEQFF
TRBJ2-3	-	TRBV5-1	-	12	TGCGCCAGCAGCTTGTTCGCAGATACGCAGTATTTT	CASSLFADTQYF
TRBJ1-1	-	TRBV4-1	-	16	TGCGCCAGCAGCCATCCCCGGGGGGATTTGAACACTGAAGCTTTCTTT	CASSHPRGDLNTEAFF
TRBJ1-2	-	TRBV7-8	-	16	TGTGCCAGCAGCTTAGTTTCGGCGGGACGGGGCTATGGCTACACCTTC	CASSLVSAGRGYGYTF
TRBJ1-2	-	TRBV6-1	once	14	TGTGCCAGCAGTGACAGAAGGAGAAACTATGGCTACACCTTC	CASSDRRRNYGYTF
TRBJ2-2	-	TRBV12-3/TRBV12-4	-	11	TGTGCCAGCAGTTTCGCCGGGGAGCTGTTTTTT	CASSFAGELFF
TRBJ1-5	-	TRBV6-2/TRBV6-3	-	16	TGTGCCAGCAGTTACTCGACCGGCGGGGCCCCTCTGCCCCAGCATTTT	CASSYSTGGAPLPQHF
TRBJ1-3	-	TRBV19	-	15	TGTGCCAGTAGGCCAATCGGTGGCTCTGGAAACACCATATATTTT	CASRPIGGSGNTIYF
TRBJ1-2	-	TRBV6-2/TRBV6-3	-	13	TGTGCCAGCAGTCTCCAATCGGACTATGGCTACACCTTC	CASSLQSDYGYTF
TRBJ1-2	TRBD1	TRBV6-6	-	13	TGTGCCAGCAGTCCTACAGGGGACTATGGCTACACCTTC	CASSPTGDYGYTF
TRBJ2-1	-	TRBV28	-	16	TGTGCCAGCAGCCTTGGACTGAGGAACTCCTACAATGAGCAGTTCTTC	CASSLGLRNSYNEQFF
TRBJ1-2	-	TRBV6-5	-	12	TGTGCCAGCAGTTATAAGGGGGACGGCTACACCTTC	CASSYKGDGYTF
TRBJ2-2	TRBD2	TRBV5-5	-	16	TGTGCCAGCAGCACTACCGGGACTAGCGGGGCCGGGGAGCTGTTTTTT	CASSTTGTSGAGELFF
TRBJ1-1	-	TRBV9	-	16	TGTGCCAGCAGCGTTTTCAGAGAGGGCCTCGGGGCTGAAGCTTTCTTT	CASSVFREGLGAEAFF
TRBJ2-1	-	TRBV20-1	-	10	TGCAGTGTGAAGGGGAATGAGCAGTTCTTC	CSVKGNEQFF
TRBJ1-3	TRBD1	TRBV7-9	once	17	TGTGCCAGCAGCCGTGGACAGGGCTCCTACTCTGGAAACACCATATATTTT	CASSRGQGSYSGNTIYF
TRBJ2-7	TRBD2	TRBV6-5	-	13	TGTGCCAGTCATCCGGGGGGGAACTACGAGCAGTACTTC	CASHPGGNYEQYF
TRBJ2-5	-	TRBV20-1	-	11	TGCAGTGGTAGGAGAGGAGAGACCCAGTACTTC	CSGRRGETQYF
TRBJ1-1	-	TRBV7-9	-	14	TGTGCCAGCACGGCCTCGGGGGTTCTCACTGAAGCTTTCTTT	CASTASGVLTEAFF
TRBJ2-1	-	TRBV7-8	-	13	TGTGCCAGCAGCTTAGCGCAGTTCGATGAGCAGTTCTTC	CASSLAQFDEQFF
TRBJ2-7	TRBD1	TRBV7-8	few	14	TGTGCCAGCAGCTTTGACAGGGCACCCTACGAGCAGTACTTC	CASSFDRAPYEQYF
TRBJ1-1	-	TRBV10-3	-	14	TGTGCCATCGGACGATCCACAGGAGCGGGTGAAGCTTTCTTT	CAIGRSTGAGEAFF
TRBJ1-5	-	TRBV7-8	-	14	TGTGCCAGCAGCCCCAGTCGTAGCAATCAGCCCCAGCATTTT	CASSPSRSNQPQHF
TRBJ1-5	-	TRBV6-1	-	15	TGTGCCAGCAGTGAATTTGTAGGGGATAATCAGCCCCAGCATTTT	CASSEFVGDNQPQHF
TRBJ2-2	-	TRBV6-4	-	15	TGTGCCAGCAGTGTTTCCCCAGGTCCCTACGGGGAGCTGTTTTTT	CASSVSPGPYGELFF
TRBJ1-2	TRBD1	TRBV18	-	17	TGTGCCAGCTCATCCCCGCGCCCAGGACAGGGGGCCGATGGCTACACCTTC	CASSSPRPGQGADGYTF
TRBJ2-1	-	TRBV24-1	few	15	TGTGCCACCAGCCCAAGCGGCGGTGGGGACAATGAGCAGTTCTTC	CATSPSGGGDNEQFF
TRBJ2-3	TRBD1	TRBV10-3	-	16	TGTGCCATCAGTGAGCGGGACAGGGGGCTCACAGATACGCAGTATTTT	CAISERDRGLTDTQYF
TRBJ2-3	TRBD1	TRBV19	-	16	TGTGCCAGTAGTCCCGACCGGGACAGAAGCACAGATACGCAGTATTTT	CASSPDRDRSTDTQYF
TRBJ2-2	-	TRBV27	-	12	TGTGCCAGCAGTGGGGGAGGAGGGGAGCTGTTTTTT	CASSGGGGELFF
TRBJ2-3	TRBD1	TRBV7-7	once	17	TGTGCTAGCAGCTTACTCCCGGGACAGCCGAGCACAGATACGCAGTATTTT	CASSLLPGQPSTDTQYF
TRBJ1-1	-	TRBV7-9	-	15	TGTGCCTCCTCCCCGGGTCATCCAAAGAACACTGAAGCTTTCTTT	CASSPGHPKNTEAFF
TRBJ1-1	-	TRBV14	-	13	TGTGCCAGCAGCCTACAGGGCGGGTCTGAAGCTTTCTTT	CASSLQGGSEAFF
TRBJ2-3	TRBD1	TRBV7-2	-	12	TGTGCCAGCAGCTTCCGACAGGGGACGCAGTATTTT	CASSFRQGTQYF
TRBJ1-2	-	TRBV7-8	once	14	TGTGCCAGCAGCTTAGCGCAGGGCAGCTATGGCTACACCTTC	CASSLAQGSYGYTF
TRBJ1-1	-	TRBV5-6	-	15	TGTGCCAGCAGCTTTGACAGCATCTCGGTCAGTGAAGCTTTCTTT	CASSFDSISVSEAFF